This T cell receptor (beta chain) was identified during a study of T cell changes during pregnancy in multiple sclerosis. CDR1 is MNHEY and CDR2 is SMNVEV in the germline V gene (reference sequence). Trimming at V came to 5 bases and at J to 4 bases, leaving 1 base not matched to a gene. The CDR3 loop spans 13 amino acids. Sequencing used immunoSEQ multiplex PCR; TCRdb keeps in-frame clones, though not all of them. The data contain under 70,000 clones, nearly 95% of them singletons. The sequence was collected from a female donor with multiple sclerosis, enrolled in a pregnancy study. Sequencing was performed on CD4+ T cells from peripheral blood mononuclear cells, taken after pregnancy. V gene TRBV27 combines with J gene TRBJ2-1, with 8 bases matching TRBD2. The CDR3 region is CASSQRGYNEQFF. DNA for the CDR3: TGTGCCAGCAGTCAGCGGGGGTACAATGAGCAGTTCTTC.